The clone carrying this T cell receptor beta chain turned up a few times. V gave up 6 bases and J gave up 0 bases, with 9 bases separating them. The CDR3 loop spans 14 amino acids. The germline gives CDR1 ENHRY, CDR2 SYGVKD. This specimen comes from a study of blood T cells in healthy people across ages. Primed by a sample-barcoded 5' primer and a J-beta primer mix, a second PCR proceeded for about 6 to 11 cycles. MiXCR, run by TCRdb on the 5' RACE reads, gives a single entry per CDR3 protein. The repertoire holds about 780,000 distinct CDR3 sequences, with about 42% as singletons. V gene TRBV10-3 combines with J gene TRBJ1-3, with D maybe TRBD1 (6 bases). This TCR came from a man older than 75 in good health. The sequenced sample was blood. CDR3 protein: CAIRPDSSGNTIYF. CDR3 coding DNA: TGTGCCATCAGGCCGGACAGCTCTGGAAACACCATATATTTT.